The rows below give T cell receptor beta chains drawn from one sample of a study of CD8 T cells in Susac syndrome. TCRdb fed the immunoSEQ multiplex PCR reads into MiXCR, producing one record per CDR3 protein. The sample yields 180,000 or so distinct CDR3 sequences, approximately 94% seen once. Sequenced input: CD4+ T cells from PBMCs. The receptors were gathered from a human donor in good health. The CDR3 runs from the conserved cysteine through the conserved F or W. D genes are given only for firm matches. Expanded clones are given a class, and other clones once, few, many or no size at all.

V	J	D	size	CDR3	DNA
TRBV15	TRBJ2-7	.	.	CATSRDRRVTSYEQYF	TGTGCCACCAGCAGAGATCGAAGGGTCACATCCTACGAGCAGTACTTC
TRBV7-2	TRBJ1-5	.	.	CASSLGGVNSNQPQHF	TGTGCCAGCAGCTTAGGCGGGGTTAATAGCAATCAGCCCCAGCATTTT
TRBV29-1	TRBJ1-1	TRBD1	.	CSVLRGHTEAFF	TGCAGCGTTCTGAGGGGGCACACTGAAGCTTTCTTT
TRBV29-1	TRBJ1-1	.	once	CSAHAPNTEAFF	TGCAGCGCTCACGCCCCGAACACTGAAGCTTTCTTT
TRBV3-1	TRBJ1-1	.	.	CASRLGLLNTEAFF	TGTGCCAGCCGTTTGGGACTTCTTAACACTGAAGCTTTCTTT
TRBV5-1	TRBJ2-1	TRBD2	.	CASSPQRGNDEQFF	TGCGCCAGCAGCCCCCAGCGGGGCAACGATGAGCAGTTCTTC
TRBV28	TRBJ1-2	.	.	CASSARQYLSYGYTF	TGTGCCAGCAGTGCCCGACAGTATCTCAGCTATGGCTACACCTTC
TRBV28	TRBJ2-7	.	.	CASSSHGNSPYEQYF	TGTGCCAGCAGTTCACACGGGAACAGCCCCTACGAGCAGTACTTC
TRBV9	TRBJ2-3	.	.	CASSVGGPADTQYF	TGTGCCAGCAGCGTAGGGGGGCCCGCAGATACGCAGTATTTT
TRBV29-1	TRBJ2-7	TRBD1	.	CSVGTGRAGEQYF	TGCAGCGTCGGGACAGGTCGGGCCGGCGAGCAGTACTTC
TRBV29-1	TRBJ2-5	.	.	CSALTGTPETQYF	TGCAGCGCCCTAACCGGGACCCCAGAGACCCAGTACTTC
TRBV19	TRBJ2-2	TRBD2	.	CASSMPSGREAGELFF	TGTGCCAGTAGTATGCCAAGCGGGAGGGAGGCCGGGGAGCTGTTTTTT
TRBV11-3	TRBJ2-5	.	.	CASSFSGEETQYF	TGTGCCAGCAGCTTTTCAGGGGAAGAGACCCAGTACTTC
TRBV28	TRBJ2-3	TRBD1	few	CASSPDRASTDTQYF	TGTGCCAGCAGTCCTGACAGGGCTAGCACAGATACGCAGTATTTT
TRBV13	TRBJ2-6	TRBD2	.	CASKAGSGANVLTF	TGTGCCAGCAAAGCGGGGTCTGGGGCCAACGTCCTGACTTTC
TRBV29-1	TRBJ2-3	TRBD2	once	CSVASGGTDTQYF	TGCAGCGTTGCTAGCGGGGGCACAGATACGCAGTATTTT
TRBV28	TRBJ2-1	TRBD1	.	CASSKQGFNEQFF	TGTGCCAGCAGCAAACAGGGGTTCAATGAGCAGTTCTTC
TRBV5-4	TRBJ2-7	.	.	CASSKGRYEQYF	TGTGCCAGCAGTAAAGGACGTTACGAGCAGTACTTC
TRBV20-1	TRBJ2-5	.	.	CSAGSLEETQYF	TGCAGTGCTGGGAGCCTTGAGGAGACCCAGTACTTC
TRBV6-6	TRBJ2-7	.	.	CASSYQVEQYF	TGTGCCAGCAGTTACCAAGTCGAGCAGTACTTC
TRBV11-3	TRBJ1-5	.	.	CASSLESDSNQPQHF	TGTGCCAGCAGCTTAGAGTCGGATAGCAATCAGCCCCAGCATTTT
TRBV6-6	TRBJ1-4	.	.	CASIKRGWSKLFF	TGTGCCAGCATCAAACGGGGGTGGTCAAAACTGTTTTTT
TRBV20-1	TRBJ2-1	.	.	CSAEPMTTGLYNEQFF	TGCAGTGCTGAACCAATGACTACTGGTTTATACAATGAGCAGTTCTTC
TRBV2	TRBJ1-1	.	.	CASSDGMNTEAFF	TGTGCCAGCAGTGACGGGATGAACACTGAAGCTTTCTTT
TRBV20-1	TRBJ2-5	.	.	CSARAMTAQETQYF	TGCAGTGCTAGAGCGATGACGGCCCAAGAGACCCAGTACTTC
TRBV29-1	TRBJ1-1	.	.	CSAGWWVDTEAFF	TGCAGCGCTGGGTGGTGGGTGGACACTGAAGCTTTCTTT
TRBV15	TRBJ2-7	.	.	CATSRDRMSYEQYF	TGTGCCACCAGCAGAGATCGGATGTCCTACGAGCAGTACTTC
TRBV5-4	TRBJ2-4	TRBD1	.	CASSQSGGRAKNIQYF	TGTGCCAGCAGTCAGTCAGGGGGCCGAGCCAAAAACATTCAGTACTTC
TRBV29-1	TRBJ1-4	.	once	CSVDTGKLFF	TGCAGCGTCGACACCGGGAAACTGTTTTTT
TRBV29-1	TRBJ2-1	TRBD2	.	CSVGLAGGVLSSYNEQFF	TGCAGCGTGGGACTAGCGGGAGGAGTCCTAAGCTCCTACAATGAGCAGTTCTTC
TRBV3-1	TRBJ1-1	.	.	CASSATSTEAFF	TGTGCCAGCAGCGCAACCTCTACTGAAGCTTTCTTT
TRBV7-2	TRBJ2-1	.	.	CASSLEFGNEQFF	TGTGCCAGCAGCTTAGAATTTGGCAATGAGCAGTTCTTC